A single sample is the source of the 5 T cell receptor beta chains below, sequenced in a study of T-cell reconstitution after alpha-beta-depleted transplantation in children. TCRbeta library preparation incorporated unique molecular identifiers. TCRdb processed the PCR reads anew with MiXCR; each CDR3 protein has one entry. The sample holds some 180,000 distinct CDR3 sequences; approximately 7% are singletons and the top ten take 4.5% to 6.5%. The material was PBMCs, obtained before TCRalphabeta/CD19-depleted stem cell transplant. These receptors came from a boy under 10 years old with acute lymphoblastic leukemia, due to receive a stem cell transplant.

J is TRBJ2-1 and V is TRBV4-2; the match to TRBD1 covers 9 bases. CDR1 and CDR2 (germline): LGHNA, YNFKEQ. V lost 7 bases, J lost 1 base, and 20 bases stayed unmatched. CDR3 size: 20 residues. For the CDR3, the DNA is TGTGCCAGCAACAAGGAAACCGGGACAGGGTACGTAGGGTCCTACAATGAGCAGTTCTTC. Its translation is CASNKETGTGYVGSYNEQFF.

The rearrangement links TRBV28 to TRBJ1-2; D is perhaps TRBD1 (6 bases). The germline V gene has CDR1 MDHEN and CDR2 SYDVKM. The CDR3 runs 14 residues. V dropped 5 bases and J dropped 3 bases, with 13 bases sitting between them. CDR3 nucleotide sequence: TGTGCCAGCAGTCTAACAGGACAGTACTATGGCTACACCTTC. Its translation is CASSLTGQYYGYTF.

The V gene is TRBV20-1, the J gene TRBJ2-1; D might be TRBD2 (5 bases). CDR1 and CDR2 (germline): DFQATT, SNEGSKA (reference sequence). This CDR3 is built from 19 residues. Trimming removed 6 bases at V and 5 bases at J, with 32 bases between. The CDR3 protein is CSATKGVSMVVVPDNEQFF. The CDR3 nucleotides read TGCAGTGCGACAAAGGGAGTTTCGATGGTAGTGGTCCCCGACAATGAGCAGTTCTTC.

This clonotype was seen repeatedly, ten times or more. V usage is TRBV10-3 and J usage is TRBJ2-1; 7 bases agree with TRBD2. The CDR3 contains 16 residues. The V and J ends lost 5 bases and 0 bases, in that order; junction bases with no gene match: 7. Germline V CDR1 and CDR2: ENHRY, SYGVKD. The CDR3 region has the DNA TGTGCCATCAGTCCCGAGCGGGACTCCTCCTACAATGAGCAGTTCTTC. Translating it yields CAISPERDSSYNEQFF.

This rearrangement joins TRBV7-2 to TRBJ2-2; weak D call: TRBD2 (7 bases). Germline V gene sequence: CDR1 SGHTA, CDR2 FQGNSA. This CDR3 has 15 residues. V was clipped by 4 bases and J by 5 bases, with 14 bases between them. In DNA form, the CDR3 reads TGTGCCAGCAGCTACCAGGGAGGGGGGACCGGGGAGCTGTTTTTT. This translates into CASSYQGGGTGELFF. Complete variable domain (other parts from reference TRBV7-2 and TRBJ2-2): GAGVSQSPSNKVTEKGKDVELRCDPISGHTALYWYRQSLGQGLEFLIYFQGNSAPDKSGLPSDRFSAERTGGSVSTLTIQRTQQEDSAVYLCASSYQGGGTGELFFGEGSRLTVL.